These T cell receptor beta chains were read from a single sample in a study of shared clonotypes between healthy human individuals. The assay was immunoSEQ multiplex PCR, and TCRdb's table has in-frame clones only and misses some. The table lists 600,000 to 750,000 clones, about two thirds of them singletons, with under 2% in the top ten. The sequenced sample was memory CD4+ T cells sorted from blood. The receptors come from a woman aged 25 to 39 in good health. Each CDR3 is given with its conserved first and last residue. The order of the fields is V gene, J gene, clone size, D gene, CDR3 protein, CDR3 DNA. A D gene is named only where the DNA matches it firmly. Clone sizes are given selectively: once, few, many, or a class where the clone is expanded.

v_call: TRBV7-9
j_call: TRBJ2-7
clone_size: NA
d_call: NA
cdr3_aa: CASSLGSREQYF
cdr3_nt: TGTGCCAGCAGCTTAGGTTCACGCGAGCAGTACTTC

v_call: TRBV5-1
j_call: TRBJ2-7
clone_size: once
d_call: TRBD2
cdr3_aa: CASSPFRAGAYEQYF
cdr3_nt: TGCGCCAGCAGCCCCTTCCGGGCGGGGGCCTACGAGCAGTACTTC

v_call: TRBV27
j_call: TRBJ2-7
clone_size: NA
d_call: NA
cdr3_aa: CASSGSGASDSYEQYF
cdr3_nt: TGTGCCAGCAGTGGATCCGGCGCTAGCGACTCCTACGAGCAGTACTTC

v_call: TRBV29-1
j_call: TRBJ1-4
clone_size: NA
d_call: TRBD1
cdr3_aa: CSVAGTGSNEKLFF
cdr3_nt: TGCAGCGTTGCTGGGACAGGGAGTAATGAAAAACTGTTTTTT

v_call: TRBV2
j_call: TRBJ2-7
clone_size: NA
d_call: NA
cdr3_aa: CASSNGPGYEQYF
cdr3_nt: TGTGCCAGCAGCAACGGACCGGGCTACGAGCAGTACTTC

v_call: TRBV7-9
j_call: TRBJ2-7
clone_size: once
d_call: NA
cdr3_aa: CASSTTYREQYF
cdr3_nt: TGTGCCAGCAGCACGACATACAGAGAGCAGTACTTC

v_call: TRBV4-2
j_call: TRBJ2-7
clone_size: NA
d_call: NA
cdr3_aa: CASSQDHGYEQYF
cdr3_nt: TGTGCCAGCAGCCAAGATCACGGCTACGAGCAGTACTTC

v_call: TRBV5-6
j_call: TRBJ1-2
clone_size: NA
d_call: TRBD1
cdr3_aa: CASSLFTGGGNYGYTF
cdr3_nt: TGTGCCAGCAGCTTGTTCACAGGGGGTGGTAACTATGGCTACACCTTC

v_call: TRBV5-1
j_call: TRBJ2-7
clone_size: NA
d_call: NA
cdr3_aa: CASSFSVRDGGYEQYF
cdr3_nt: TGCGCCAGCAGCTTTTCGGTGCGGGACGGCGGGTACGAGCAGTACTTC

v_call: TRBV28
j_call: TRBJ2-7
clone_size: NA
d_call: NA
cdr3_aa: CASSQTTLEQYF
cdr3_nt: TGTGCCAGCAGTCAGACCACCCTGGAGCAGTACTTC

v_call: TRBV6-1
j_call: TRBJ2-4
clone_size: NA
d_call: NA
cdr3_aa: CASSEAIAKNIQYF
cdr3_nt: TGTGCCAGCAGTGAAGCTATAGCCAAAAACATTCAGTACTTC

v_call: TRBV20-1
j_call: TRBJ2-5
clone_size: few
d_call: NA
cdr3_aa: CSAARETQYF
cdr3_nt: TGCAGTGCCGCGAGGGAGACCCAGTACTTC

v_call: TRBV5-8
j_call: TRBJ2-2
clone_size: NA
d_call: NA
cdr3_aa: CASSARVRGRIGELFF
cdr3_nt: TGTGCCAGCAGCGCGAGAGTACGGGGCAGGATCGGGGAGCTGTTTTTT

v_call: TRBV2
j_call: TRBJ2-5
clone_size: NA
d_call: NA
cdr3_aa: CASSVSGVETQYF
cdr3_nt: TGTGCCAGCAGTGTCTCCGGGGTTGAGACCCAGTACTTC

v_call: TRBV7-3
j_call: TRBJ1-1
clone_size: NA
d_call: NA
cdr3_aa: CASSLSGNTEAFF
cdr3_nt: TGTGCCAGCAGCCTTTCCGGGAACACTGAAGCTTTCTTT

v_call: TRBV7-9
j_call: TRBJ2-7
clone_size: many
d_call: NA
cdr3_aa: CASSQYYEQYF
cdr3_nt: TGTGCCAGCAGCCAATACTACGAGCAGTACTTC

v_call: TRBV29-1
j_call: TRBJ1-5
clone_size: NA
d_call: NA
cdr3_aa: CSVGERGNQPQHF
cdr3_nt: TGCAGCGTTGGGGAGAGGGGCAATCAGCCCCAGCATTTT

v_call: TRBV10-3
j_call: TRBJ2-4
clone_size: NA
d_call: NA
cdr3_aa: CAISDQGRGKNIQYF
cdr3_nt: TGTGCCATCAGTGATCAGGGGCGAGGCAAAAACATTCAGTACTTC

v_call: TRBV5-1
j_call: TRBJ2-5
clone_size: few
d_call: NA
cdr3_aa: CASNSQTGGQETQYF
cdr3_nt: TGCGCCAGCAATTCGCAAACAGGTGGTCAAGAGACCCAGTACTTC

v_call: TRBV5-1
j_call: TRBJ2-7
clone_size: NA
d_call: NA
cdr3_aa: CASSFGPVSYEQYF
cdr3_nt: TGCGCCAGCAGTTTTGGACCCGTGTCCTACGAGCAGTACTTC

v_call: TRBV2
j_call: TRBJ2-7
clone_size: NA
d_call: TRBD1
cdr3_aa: CASSTTGGYEQYF
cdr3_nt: TGTGCCAGCAGTACTACAGGGGGCTACGAGCAGTACTTC

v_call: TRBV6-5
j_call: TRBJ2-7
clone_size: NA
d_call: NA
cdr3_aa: CASSYSSSYEQYF
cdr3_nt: TGTGCCAGCAGTTACTCCTCCTCCTACGAGCAGTACTTC

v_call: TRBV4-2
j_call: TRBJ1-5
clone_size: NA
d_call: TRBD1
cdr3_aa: CASSQGDRVDGNQPQHF
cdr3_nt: TGTGCCAGCAGCCAAGGGGACAGGGTAGATGGCAATCAGCCCCAGCATTTT

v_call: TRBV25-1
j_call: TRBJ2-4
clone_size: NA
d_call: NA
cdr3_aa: CASSRTGSF
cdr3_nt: TGTGCCAGCAGTCGTACAGGGAGCTTC

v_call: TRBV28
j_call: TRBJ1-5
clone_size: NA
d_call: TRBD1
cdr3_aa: CASSFGGPGQRDNQPQHF
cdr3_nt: TGTGCCAGCAGTTTTGGGGGACCGGGACAGCGAGACAATCAGCCCCAGCATTTT

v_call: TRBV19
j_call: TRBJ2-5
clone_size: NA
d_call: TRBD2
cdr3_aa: CASSIPLGLAGQETQYF
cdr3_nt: TGTGCCAGTAGTATTCCCCTTGGACTAGCGGGACAAGAGACCCAGTACTTC

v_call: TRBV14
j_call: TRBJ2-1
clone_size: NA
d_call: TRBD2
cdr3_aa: CASSQVVGMGWAGAYNEQFF
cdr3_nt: TGTGCCAGCAGCCAAGTAGTAGGAATGGGTTGGGCGGGGGCCTACAATGAGCAGTTCTTC

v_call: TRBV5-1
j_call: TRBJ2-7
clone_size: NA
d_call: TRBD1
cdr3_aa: CASSSGQAPYEQYF
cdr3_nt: TGCGCCAGCAGCTCGGGACAGGCGCCCTACGAGCAGTACTTC

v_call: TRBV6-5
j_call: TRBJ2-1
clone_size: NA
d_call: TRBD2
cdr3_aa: CASSPTSGRAKQFF
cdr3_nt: TGTGCCAGCAGTCCGACTAGCGGGAGGGCCAAGCAGTTCTTC

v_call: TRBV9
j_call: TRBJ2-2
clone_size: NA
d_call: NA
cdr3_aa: CASSVVGSGGELFF
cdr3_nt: TGTGCCAGCAGCGTAGTCGGGAGTGGCGGGGAGCTGTTTTTT

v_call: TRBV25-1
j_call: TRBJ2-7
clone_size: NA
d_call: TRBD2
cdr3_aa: CASSESGRANYEQYF
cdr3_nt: TGTGCCAGCAGTGAATCCGGGAGGGCCAACTACGAGCAGTACTTC

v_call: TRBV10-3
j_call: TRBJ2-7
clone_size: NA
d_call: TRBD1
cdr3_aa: CAISDTTGGFYEQYF
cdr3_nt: TGTGCCATCAGTGACACCACAGGGGGCTTCTACGAGCAGTACTTC

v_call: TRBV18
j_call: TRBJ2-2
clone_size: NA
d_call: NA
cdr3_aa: CASSPPAGTGELFF
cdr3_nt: TGTGCCAGCTCACCACCGGCCGGAACCGGGGAGCTGTTTTTT

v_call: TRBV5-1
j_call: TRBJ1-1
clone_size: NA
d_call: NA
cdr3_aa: CASSFEGGSTEAFF
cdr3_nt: TGCGCCAGCAGCTTTGAGGGGGGCAGCACTGAAGCTTTCTTT

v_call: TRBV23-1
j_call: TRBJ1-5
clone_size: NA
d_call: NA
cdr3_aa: CASWGGLCQPQHF
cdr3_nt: TGCGCCAGCTGGGGGGGTTTGTGCCAGCCCCAGCATTTT

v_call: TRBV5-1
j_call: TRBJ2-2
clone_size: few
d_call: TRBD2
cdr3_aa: CASSPLAELGGELFF
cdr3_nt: TGCGCCAGCAGCCCGCTAGCGGAGTTAGGCGGGGAGCTGTTTTTT

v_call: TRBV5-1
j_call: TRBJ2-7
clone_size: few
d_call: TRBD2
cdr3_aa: CASRYGTSGEQYF
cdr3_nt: TGCGCCAGCAGATATGGGACTAGTGGTGAGCAGTACTTC

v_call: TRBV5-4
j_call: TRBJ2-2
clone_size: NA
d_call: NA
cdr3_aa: CASSPPEGSITGELFF
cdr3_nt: TGTGCCAGCAGCCCACCGGAGGGATCGATTACCGGGGAGCTGTTTTTT

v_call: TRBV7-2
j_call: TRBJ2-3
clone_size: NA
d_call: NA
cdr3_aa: CASSLSADTQYF
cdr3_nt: TGTGCCAGCAGCTTAAGTGCAGATACGCAGTATTTT

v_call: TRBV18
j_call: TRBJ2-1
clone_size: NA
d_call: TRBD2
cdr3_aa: CASSPPAGETHEQFF
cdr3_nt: TGTGCCAGCTCACCACCGGCGGGAGAGACCCATGAGCAGTTCTTC

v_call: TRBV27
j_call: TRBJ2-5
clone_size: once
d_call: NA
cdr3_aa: CASGPFKETQYF
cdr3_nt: TGTGCCAGCGGGCCATTTAAGGAGACCCAGTACTTC

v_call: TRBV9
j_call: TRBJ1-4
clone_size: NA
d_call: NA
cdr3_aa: CASSKGSTNEKLFF
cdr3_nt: TGTGCCAGCAGCAAGGGATCGACTAATGAAAAACTGTTTTTT

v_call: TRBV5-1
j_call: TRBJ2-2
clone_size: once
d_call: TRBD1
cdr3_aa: CASSRGDRDTGELFF
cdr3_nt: TGCGCCAGCAGCAGAGGGGACAGGGACACCGGGGAGCTGTTTTTT

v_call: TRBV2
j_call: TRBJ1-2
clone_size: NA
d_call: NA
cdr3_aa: CASRRSGANYGYTF
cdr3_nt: TGTGCCAGCAGGCGATCGGGAGCAAACTATGGCTACACCTTC

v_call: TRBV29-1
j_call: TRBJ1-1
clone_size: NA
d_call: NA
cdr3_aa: CSALGSGNTEAFF
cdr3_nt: TGCAGCGCCCTGGGGTCGGGGAACACTGAAGCTTTCTTT

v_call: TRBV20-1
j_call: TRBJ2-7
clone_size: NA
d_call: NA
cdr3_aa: CSAREGREQYF
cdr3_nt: TGCAGTGCTAGAGAAGGGCGGGAGCAGTACTTC